The T cell receptor (beta chain) described here comes from a study of blood T cells in healthy people across ages. It was with a sample-barcoded 5' primer and a J-beta primer mix that a second PCR of roughly 7 to 12 cycles was run. All cDNA molecules were each tagged by a template-switch adaptor with 12 random nucleotides. One entry per CDR3 protein results from TCRdb running MiXCR on the 5' RACE reads. The sample shows some 1.7 million distinct CDR3 sequences, roughly 27% of them seen only once. Overall study results and limits: Naive T cell percentage and TCR beta diversity correlated strongly. While age rose, TCR beta diversity per million T cells dropped in a roughly linear way.

Germline V gene data show CDR1 as SGHNT and CDR2 as YYREEE (reference sequence). The CDR3 sequence is 10 residues long. The V gene lost 4 bases and the J gene lost 11 bases, with 9 bases spanning the gap. For this clonotype: Its target is not known.

This TCR was recovered from a woman in her twenties or thirties in good health. The rearrangement uses TRBV5-4 and TRBJ2-5, with D possibly matching TRBD1 (5 bases). Sequenced: blood. DNA for the CDR3: TGTGCCAGCAGCCCAGGGATTCAGTACTTC. The encoded protein is CASSPGIQYF.